Sequencing of this T cell receptor beta chain was carried out in a study of T-cell reconstitution after alpha-beta-depleted transplantation in children. Preparation of the TCRbeta library was carried out with unique molecular identifiers. TCRdb reprocessed the PCR reads with MiXCR, giving one entry per CDR3 protein. This sample carries some 500,000 distinct CDR3 sequences, about a sixth of them seen once, and the ten largest clones take roughly 3.3%. V dropped 3 bases and J dropped 5; count of bases not matched to a gene: 4. This CDR3 has 14 amino acids. The V gene's germline CDR1 is SGHRS and CDR2 YFSETQ. In this sample, this clonotype turned up a few times.

The sequencing here drew on PBMCs from the stem cell graft donor, taken from the stem cell graft. The source is a human donor who donated a stem cell graft to a child with acute lymphoblastic leukemia. V is TRBV5-1 and J is TRBJ1-4; TRBD1 matches at 7 bases. As DNA, the CDR3 is TGCGCCAGCAGCTATACAGGGGTAAATGAAAAACTGTTTTTT. Translating gives CASSYTGVNEKLFF.